These T cell receptor beta chains were read from a single sample in a study of blood T cell repertoires in COVID-19. Profiling relied on immunoSEQ multiplex PCR, and the TCRdb table lists in-frame clones only, not all of them. Here the sample spans a few hundred thousand clones, over 75% being singletons. The sequenced sample was PBMCs or T cells enriched from blood (not recorded which). All receptors come from a woman between 25 and 40 years old who had recovered from COVID-19. The CDR3 runs from the conserved cysteine through the conserved F or W. The D gene is left open where the match is weak. Expanded clones get a size class; other rows say once, few or many, or leave the size out.

NA,TRBJ2-1,NA,TRBV27,CASSLSPGANEQFF,TGTGCCAGCAGTTTATCGCCAGGGGCCAATGAGCAGTTCTTC
NA,TRBJ1-4,TRBD1,TRBV2,CASRTGGTYEKLFF,TGTGCCAGCAGAACAGGGGGCACCTATGAAAAACTGTTTTTT
NA,TRBJ1-5,TRBD1,TRBV2,CASKLGTGGDQPQHF,TGTGCCAGCAAATTGGGGACAGGGGGGGATCAGCCCCAGCATTTT
NA,TRBJ1-2,NA,TRBV6-5,CASSSRDTAGGYTF,TGTGCCAGCAGTTCGCGTGACACCGCTGGTGGCTACACCTTC
NA,TRBJ1-4,TRBD1,TRBV5-4,CASTVRGQGSEKLFF,TGTGCCAGCACCGTTCGGGGACAGGGGAGTGAAAAACTGTTTTTT
NA,TRBJ2-1,TRBD2,TRBV7-9,CASSSTVAGDYNEQFF,TGTGCCAGCAGCTCCACGGTAGCGGGGGATTACAATGAGCAGTTCTTC
NA,TRBJ1-2,TRBD1,TRBV2,CASSRQGSNYGYTF,TGTGCCAGCAGCCGACAGGGGTCTAACTATGGCTACACCTTC
NA,TRBJ1-6,NA,TRBV15,CATSRDRDMYNSPLHF,TGTGCCACCAGCAGAGATCGGGACATGTATAATTCACCCCTCCACTTT
NA,TRBJ2-7,TRBD2,TRBV3-1/TRBV3-2,CASSVLGGGADEQYF,TGTGCCAGCAGTGTCTTGGGCGGGGGGGCGGATGAGCAGTACTTC
NA,TRBJ1-2,NA,TRBV3-1/TRBV3-2,CASSQGERPLTF,TGTGCCAGCAGCCAAGGGGAGAGGCCTCTCACCTTC
NA,TRBJ2-7,TRBD1,TRBV7-9,CASSRGTAYEQYF,TGTGCCAGCAGCCGAGGGACAGCCTACGAGCAGTACTTC
NA,TRBJ2-5,NA,TRBV7-6,CASSLSMSGTQETQYF,TGTGCCAGCAGCTTAAGTATGTCAGGTACCCAAGAGACCCAGTACTTC
NA,TRBJ2-5,NA,TRBV21-1,CASSKGQGASQRETQYF,TGTGCCAGCAGCAAAGGACAGGGGGCGAGTCAACGGGAGACCCAGTACTTC
NA,TRBJ1-1,NA,TRBV24-1,CATSGTGPNTEAFF,TGTGCCACCAGTGGCACAGGCCCGAACACTGAAGCTTTCTTT
NA,TRBJ2-5,TRBD1,TRBV9,CASSAQGARETQYF,TGTGCCAGCAGCGCCCAGGGGGCGCGGGAGACCCAGTACTTC
NA,TRBJ1-5,TRBD1,TRBV30,CAWRTGNQPQHF,TGTGCCTGGAGGACAGGGAATCAGCCCCAGCATTTT
NA,TRBJ2-3,TRBD2,TRBV28,CASSSGTRFEYF,TGTGCCAGCAGCTCCGGGACTAGGTTTGAGTATTTT
NA,TRBJ2-5,NA,TRBV7-9,CASSFGSEFQETQYF,TGTGCCAGCAGCTTTGGTTCGGAGTTCCAAGAGACCCAGTACTTC
NA,TRBJ1-1,NA,TRBV4-2,CASSPWRNTEAFF,TGTGCCAGCAGCCCTTGGAGGAACACTGAAGCTTTCTTT
many,TRBJ1-6,NA,TRBV30,CAWSVGGAYNSPLHF,TGTGCCTGGAGTGTAGGGGGGGCCTATAATTCACCCCTCCACTTT
NA,TRBJ2-2,NA,TRBV11-3,CASSLDGRRLSTGELFF,TGTGCCAGCAGCTTAGATGGGCGACGGCTTTCCACCGGGGAGCTGTTTTTT
NA,TRBJ2-5,TRBD2,TRBV7-2,CASSSSGVGTQYF,TGTGCCAGCAGCTCCAGCGGGGTAGGGACCCAGTACTTC
NA,TRBJ1-2,NA,TRBV7-2,CASSERTGVGYTF,TGTGCCAGCAGCGAAAGGACGGGAGTAGGCTACACCTTC
NA,TRBJ2-1,TRBD2,TRBV30,CAWSPSGGYPSYNEQFF,TGTGCCTGGAGCCCTAGCGGGGGGTACCCCTCCTACAATGAGCAGTTCTTC
NA,TRBJ2-5,TRBD2,TRBV28,CASSPGGAGERETQYF,TGTGCCAGCAGTCCAGGTGGGGCGGGGGAAAGGGAGACCCAGTACTTC
NA,TRBJ1-1,NA,TRBV30,CAWSFREAAAFF,TGTGCCTGGAGCTTCAGGGAGGCGGCGGCTTTCTTT
once,TRBJ1-4,NA,TRBV30,CAWSPFDTPDQKLFF,TGTGCCTGGAGTCCCTTCGACACTCCCGATCAAAAACTGTTTTTT
NA,TRBJ1-1,NA,TRBV6-6,CASRRRPGGNTEAFF,TGTGCCAGCAGGAGACGACCAGGAGGAAACACTGAAGCTTTCTTT
NA,TRBJ1-6,NA,TRBV6-1,CASSEPFRALHF,TGTGCCAGCAGTGAGCCTTTCCGGGCCCTCCACTTT
once,TRBJ2-1,NA,TRBV18,CASSDDDRHNEQFF,TGTGCCAGCTCAGATGACGACAGACACAATGAGCAGTTCTTC
NA,TRBJ2-7,TRBD1,TRBV28,CASSPGQLYEQYF,TGTGCCAGCAGCCCGGGACAGCTCTACGAGCAGTACTTC
once,TRBJ1-2,TRBD1,TRBV28,CASNFNRDRGDYGYTF,TGTGCCAGCAACTTCAATAGGGACAGGGGTGACTATGGCTACACCTTC
once,TRBJ1-5,TRBD1,TRBV19,CASSPGTGVNQPQHF,TGTGCCAGTAGTCCCGGGACAGGGGTAAATCAGCCCCAGCATTTT
NA,TRBJ2-7,TRBD2,TRBV9,CASSPELAGVYEQYF,TGTGCCAGCAGCCCAGAACTAGCGGGGGTCTACGAGCAGTACTTC
NA,TRBJ1-4,NA,TRBV12-3/TRBV12-4,CAPGGGRNEKLFF,TGTGCCCCGGGGGGGGGACGTAATGAAAAACTGTTTTTT
NA,TRBJ1-1,TRBD1,TRBV2,CASSRQGLNTEAFF,TGTGCCAGCTCCCGACAGGGGCTGAACACTGAAGCTTTCTTT
NA,TRBJ1-5,TRBD1,TRBV6-6,CASRHDRGDAQPQHF,TGTGCCAGCAGACACGACAGGGGTGACGCTCAGCCCCAGCATTTT
NA,TRBJ2-3,TRBD2,TRBV3-1/TRBV3-2,CASSRGTSDHTDTQYF,TGTGCCAGCAGCCGAGGGACTAGCGATCACACAGATACGCAGTATTTT
NA,TRBJ1-4,TRBD1,TRBV7-8,CASSLGQGGEKLFF,TGTGCCAGCAGCTTGGGACAGGGAGGCGAAAAACTGTTTTTT
NA,TRBJ1-4,TRBD1,TRBV7-2,CASSRDRGSDEKLFF,TGTGCCAGCAGCCGGGACAGGGGTTCGGATGAAAAACTGTTTTTT
NA,TRBJ2-1,TRBD2,TRBV3-1/TRBV3-2,CASSSGTSTYNEQFF,TGTGCCAGCAGTTCCGGGACTAGCACGTACAATGAGCAGTTCTTC
NA,TRBJ2-7,NA,TRBV4-2,CASSQEYRDDYEQYF,TGTGCCAGCAGCCAAGAATACAGGGACGATTACGAGCAGTACTTC
NA,TRBJ2-6,TRBD1,TRBV10-3,CAITFWDRARLGRANVLTF,TGTGCCATCACCTTTTGGGACAGGGCGCGTTTAGGCCGGGCCAACGTCCTGACTTTC
NA,TRBJ1-4,NA,TRBV30,CAWSAGTVGNEKLFF,TGTGCCTGGAGTGCGGGAACAGTGGGGAATGAAAAACTGTTTTTT
NA,TRBJ1-5,NA,TRBV18,CASSPRGLGGPQPQHF,TGTGCCAGCTCACCACGGGGACTGGGTGGACCTCAGCCCCAGCATTTT
few,TRBJ2-2,TRBD2,TRBV5-5,CASSPSAGGYAGELFF,TGTGCCAGCAGCCCCAGCGCGGGGGGGTACGCCGGGGAGCTGTTTTTT
NA,TRBJ2-7,TRBD1,TRBV5-1,CASSYGTGGGEQYF,TGCGCCAGCAGCTACGGGACAGGGGGCGGGGAGCAGTACTTC
NA,TRBJ2-3,NA,TRBV4-1,CASSPPAGWSDTQYF,TGCGCCAGCAGTCCCCCCGCAGGGTGGTCAGATACGCAGTATTTT
NA,TRBJ2-1,NA,TRBV28,CASSLRRRGYDEQFF,TGTGCCAGCAGTTTGCGACGTAGGGGATACGATGAGCAGTTCTTC
NA,TRBJ1-5,NA,TRBV27,CASSSIPGSNQPQHF,TGTGCCAGCAGTTCAATCCCAGGGAGCAATCAGCCCCAGCATTTT
NA,TRBJ1-2,NA,TRBV13,CASSLERMRDTYYGYTF,TGTGCCAGCAGCTTAGAACGTATGAGAGATACTTATTATGGCTACACCTTC
NA,TRBJ1-2,TRBD1,TRBV5-1,CASSLADRNIYGYTF,TGCGCCAGCAGCTTAGCGGACAGGAACATCTATGGCTACACCTTC
NA,TRBJ2-3,NA,TRBV5-1,CASSLDSSTDTQYF,TGCGCCAGCAGCTTAGACAGTAGCACAGATACGCAGTATTTT
once,TRBJ1-2,NA,TRBV28,CASSWGTDSVNYGYTF,TGTGCCAGCAGTTGGGGGACGGACAGTGTAAACTATGGCTACACCTTC
NA,TRBJ2-1,TRBD2,TRBV5-1,CASSPPGTSGGYNEQFF,TGCGCCAGCAGCCCCCCCGGGACTAGCGGGGGATACAATGAGCAGTTCTTC
NA,TRBJ2-1,NA,TRBV28,CASSLNVGANEQFF,TGTGCCAGCAGTTTGAACGTGGGGGCGAATGAGCAGTTCTTC
NA,TRBJ1-1,TRBD1,TRBV3-1/TRBV3-2,CASSLRTGLNTEAFF,TGTGCCAGCAGCTTACGGACAGGATTGAACACTGAAGCTTTCTTT
NA,TRBJ1-4,NA,TRBV19,CASSILGRTGGDNLVF,TGTGCCAGTAGTATTTTAGGGAGGACGGGTGGCGACAACTTAGTTTTT
NA,TRBJ2-7,TRBD1,TRBV6-5,CASRAPGQANYEQYF,TGTGCCAGCAGAGCCCCGGGACAGGCCAACTACGAGCAGTACTTC
NA,TRBJ1-4,NA,TRBV28,CATGVGAEKLFF,TGTGCCACGGGGGTCGGGGCTGAAAAACTGTTTTTT